This TCR beta chain was identified in a study of blood T cell repertoires in COVID-19. Germline V gene data show CDR1 as GTSNPN and CDR2 as SVGIG (reference sequence). V lost 5 bases, J lost 0 bases, and 14 bases lay in between. The CDR3 has 16 amino acids. Sequencing used immunoSEQ multiplex PCR; TCRdb keeps in-frame clones, though not all of them. Of 200,000 to 250,000 clones in the sample, about 90% are singletons; the top ten hold roughly 2%. Sequenced input: peripheral blood. This chain uses TRBV30 with TRBJ1-6, with D maybe TRBD1 (5 bases). The sequence derives from a man in his forties with active or convalescent COVID-19. The CDR3 here is CAWEDKTSSYNSPLHF. CDR3 DNA: TGTGCCTGGGAGGACAAGACGAGCTCCTATAATTCACCCCTCCACTTT.